A single sample gave rise to the 14 T cell receptor beta chains below, sequenced in a study of cytomegalovirus exposure and HLA in healthy donors. PCR amplification relied on 60 Vbeta primers (plus 13 Jbeta primers). The repertoire was sequenced with immunoSEQ multiplex PCR; TCRdb's copy has only in-frame clones and lacks some. The sample has 120,000 to 150,000 clones; approximately 78% are singletons. Material for sequencing was PBMCs. These receptors came from a woman in her thirties or forties in good health and CMV-seropositive.

The chain has TRBV10-1 and TRBJ2-3; 12 bases align to TRBD2. This CDR3 is 17 amino acids long. The germline CDR1 and CDR2 sequences are WNHNN and SYGVQD (reference sequence). V lost 5 bases, J lost 4 bases, and 10 bases stayed unmatched. CDR3 DNA sequence: TGCGCCAGCAGTCCCCCAGGGACTAGCGGGTGGGCAGATACGCAGTATTTT. Protein product: CASSPPGTSGWADTQYF.

V is TRBV9 and J is TRBJ1-3; maybe TRBD1 (5 bases). Trimming pared 4 bases from V and 8 bases from J, leaving 13 bases between. Germline V gene data show CDR1 as SGDLS and CDR2 as YYNGEE. The CDR3 covers 13 residues. CDR3 region: CASSSRPGDTIYF. The CDR3 nucleotides are TGTGCCAGCAGCTCTAGACCGGGGGACACCATATATTTT.

The V call is TRBV5-4, the J call TRBJ2-1, with 7 bases aligning to TRBD1. The CDR3 contains 14 residues. The germline gives CDR1 SGHNT, CDR2 YYREEE (reference sequence). V was pared by 3 bases and J by 6 bases, with 6 bases of the junction left unmatched. In DNA, the CDR3 is TGTGCCAGCAGCTGGGGACAGCCGGCCAATGAGCAGTTCTTC. Its protein is CASSWGQPANEQFF.

This rearrangement joins TRBV7-2 to TRBJ2-3, with TRBD2 matching 7 bases. V shed 4 bases and J 6 bases; nucleotides not matched to a gene: 4. The CDR3 consists of 13 residues. Germline V gives CDR1 SGHTA, CDR2 FQGNSA. CDR3 region: CASSWVGGDTQYF. The CDR3 region has the DNA TGTGCCAGCAGCTGGGTGGGGGGGGATACGCAGTATTTT.

This clone was recorded once. The CDR3 DNA sequence: TGTGCCAGCAGTACCGGGTACAATGAGCAGTTCTTC. It is translated as CASSTGYNEQFF. This chain joins TRBV6-1 and TRBJ2-1; D uncertain. V shed 5 bases and J shed 4 bases, with 6 bases lying between them. The CDR3 runs 12 residues. CDR1 is MNHNS and CDR2 is SASEGT in the germline V gene.

This CDR3 is CASRRGQGNGYEQYF. The CDR3 DNA reads as TGCGCCAGCAGACGCGGACAGGGTAACGGCTACGAGCAGTACTTC. This chain connects TRBV5-1 to TRBJ2-7; 8 bases are a match to TRBD1. CDR1 SGHRS and CDR2 YFSETQ come from the germline V gene. The trim removed 5 bases at V and 3 bases at J, leaving 10 bases unmatched. This CDR3 is 15 amino acids long. Drawing the rest from reference TRBV5-1 and TRBJ2-7, the complete variable domain is KAGVTQTPRYLIKTRGQQVTLSCSPISGHRSVSWYQQTPGQGLQFLFEYFSETQRNKGNFPGRFSGRQFSNSRSEMNVSTLELGDSALYLCASRRGQGNGYEQYFGPGTRLTVT.

The V and J genes are TRBV29-1 and TRBJ2-3; D perhaps matches TRBD2 (6 bases). Looked up from germline, CDR1 is SQVTM and CDR2 is ANQGSEA. Trimming shortened V by 4 bases and J by 2 bases, and 13 bases separated the two germline ends. This CDR3 comprises 14 residues. CDR3 DNA: TGCAGCGTTGCCGGGACTGCCAACACAGATACGCAGTATTTT. Amino acids: CSVAGTANTDTQYF.

This rearrangement joins TRBV5-4 to TRBJ2-7; 7 positions agree with TRBD2. The CDR3 runs to 13 residues. The V segment lost 3 bases and the J segment 5 bases; nucleotides outside the gene matches: 5. Germline lookup yields CDR1 SGHNT and CDR2 YYREEE (reference sequence). The CDR3 bases are TGTGCCAGCAGCTACAATGCGGGAGACGAGCAGTACTTC. Encoded protein: CASSYNAGDEQYF.

This rearrangement joins TRBV28 to TRBJ1-4, with D perhaps matching TRBD1 (6 bases). This CDR3 has 15 amino acids. The V end lost 4 bases, the J end lost 2 bases, and 11 bases lay between the germline ends. CDR1 is MDHEN and CDR2 is SYDVKM in the germline V gene. The CDR3 spells CASSYRADTNEKLFF. The CDR3 region has the DNA TGTGCCAGCAGTTACAGGGCCGATACTAATGAAAAACTGTTTTTT.

The V call is TRBV10-2, the J call TRBJ2-2, with TRBD2 matching over 12 bases. Germline loops: CDR1 WSHSY, CDR2 SAAADI. CDR3 size: 18 residues. Trimming cost V 0 bases and J 5 bases; bases outside gene matches: 7. The CDR3 sequence: CASSESSSGRAGTGELFF. CDR3 coding DNA: TGCGCCAGCAGTGAGTCGTCTAGCGGGAGGGCCGGGACCGGGGAGCTGTTTTTT.

The chain recombines TRBV19 with TRBJ2-7; D might be TRBD2 (5 bases). With 4 bases removed from V and 3 bases from J, the gap between germline ends came to 13 bases. This CDR3 region has 14 residues. The germline gives CDR1 LNHDA, CDR2 SQIVND (reference sequence). The CDR3 region has the DNA TGTGCCAGTAGTAGTGTTGGTGGAGGCTACGAGCAGTACTTC. This sequence encodes CASSSVGGGYEQYF. The full variable domain, rest sourced from reference TRBV19 and TRBJ2-7, is DGGITQSPKYLFRKEGQNVTLSCEQNLNHDAMYWYRQDPGQGLRLIYYSQIVNDFQKGDIAEGYSVSREKKESFPLTVTSAQKNPTAFYLCASSSVGGGYEQYFGPGTRLTVT.

DNA of the CDR3: TGTGCCAGCAGCAAACGCCAGTCGAACCTGCCTGATACGCAGTATTTT. Its protein product is CASSKRQSNLPDTQYF. V gene TRBV7-9 combines with J gene TRBJ2-3; D is uncertain. CDR1 and CDR2 from the germline V gene are SEHNR and FQNEAQ (reference sequence). Trimming stripped 5 bases from V and 6 bases from J, with 21 bases between. The CDR3 totals 16 residues.

This clone showed up just a few times. This chain joins TRBV5-6 and TRBJ2-2; 7 bases agree with TRBD1. This CDR3 is built from 15 residues. V lost 4 bases and J lost 4; bases outside the gene matches: 7. Germline V gene data show CDR1 as SGHDT and CDR2 as YYEEEE. Here the CDR3 DNA reads TGTGCCAGCAGCCCACAGACAGGGACCACCGGGGAGCTGTTTTTT. Encoded protein: CASSPQTGTTGELFF.

The table lists this clone with a few counts. V gene TRBV5-6 combines with J gene TRBJ2-1; 12 bases line up with TRBD2. Germline-derived CDR1 and CDR2 are SGHDT and YYEEEE. V shed 3 bases and J 4 bases; nucleotides not matched to a gene: 11. This CDR3 has 18 residues. CDR3 sequence: CASSSRLAGDLLYNEQFF. The CDR3 DNA reads as TGTGCCAGCAGCTCTCGACTAGCGGGGGATTTATTATACAATGAGCAGTTCTTC.